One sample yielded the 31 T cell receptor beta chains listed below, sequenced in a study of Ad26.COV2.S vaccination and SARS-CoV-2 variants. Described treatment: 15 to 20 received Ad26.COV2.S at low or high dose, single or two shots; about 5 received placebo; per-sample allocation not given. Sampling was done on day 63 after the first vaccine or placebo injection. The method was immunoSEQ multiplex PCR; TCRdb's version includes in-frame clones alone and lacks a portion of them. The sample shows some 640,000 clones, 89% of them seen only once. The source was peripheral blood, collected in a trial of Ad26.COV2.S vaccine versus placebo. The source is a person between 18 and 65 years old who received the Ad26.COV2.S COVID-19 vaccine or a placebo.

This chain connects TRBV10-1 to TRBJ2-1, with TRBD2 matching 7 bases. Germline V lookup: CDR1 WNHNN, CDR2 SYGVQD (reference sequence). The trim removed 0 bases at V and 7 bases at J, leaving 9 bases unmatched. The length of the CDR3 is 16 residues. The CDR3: CASSESGGPSGNEQFF. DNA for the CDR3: TGCGCCAGCAGTGAGTCGGGAGGGCCGAGTGGGAATGAGCAGTTCTTC.

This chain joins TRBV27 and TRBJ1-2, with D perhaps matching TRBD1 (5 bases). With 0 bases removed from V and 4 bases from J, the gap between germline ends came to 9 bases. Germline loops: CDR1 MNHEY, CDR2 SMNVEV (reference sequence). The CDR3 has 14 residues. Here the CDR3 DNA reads TGTGCCAGCAGTTTATCGACAGAGGGCTATGGCTACACCTTC. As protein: CASSLSTEGYGYTF.

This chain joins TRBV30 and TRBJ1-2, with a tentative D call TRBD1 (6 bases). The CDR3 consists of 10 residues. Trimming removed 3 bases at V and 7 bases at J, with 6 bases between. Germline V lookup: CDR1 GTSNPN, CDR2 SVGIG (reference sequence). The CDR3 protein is CAWRGGGYTF. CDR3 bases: TGTGCCTGGAGAGGGGGTGGCTACACCTTC.

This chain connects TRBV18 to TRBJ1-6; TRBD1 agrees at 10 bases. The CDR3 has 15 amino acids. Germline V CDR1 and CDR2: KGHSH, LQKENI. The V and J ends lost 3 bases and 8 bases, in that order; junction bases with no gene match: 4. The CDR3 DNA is TGTGCCAGCTCACCCCAGACAGGGGGCGATTCACCCCTCCACTTT. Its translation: CASSPQTGGDSPLHF. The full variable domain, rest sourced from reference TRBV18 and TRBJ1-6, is NAGVMQNPRHLVRRRGQEARLRCSPMKGHSHVYWYRQLPEEGLKFMVYLQKENIIDESGMPKERFSAEFPKEGPSILRIQQVVRGDSAAYFCASSPQTGGDSPLHFGNGTRLTVT.

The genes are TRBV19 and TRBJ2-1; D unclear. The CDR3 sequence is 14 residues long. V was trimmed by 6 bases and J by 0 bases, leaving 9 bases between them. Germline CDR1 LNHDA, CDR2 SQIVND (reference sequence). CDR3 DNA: TGTGCCAGTAGCCGGCTGAGCTCCTACAATGAGCAGTTCTTC. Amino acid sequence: CASSRLSSYNEQFF.

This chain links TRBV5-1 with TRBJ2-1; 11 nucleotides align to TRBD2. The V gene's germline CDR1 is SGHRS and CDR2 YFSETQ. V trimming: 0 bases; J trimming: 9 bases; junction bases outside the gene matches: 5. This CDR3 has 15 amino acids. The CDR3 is CASSLVAGGQGEQFF. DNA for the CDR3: TGCGCCAGCAGCTTGGTAGCGGGAGGGCAGGGTGAGCAGTTCTTC.

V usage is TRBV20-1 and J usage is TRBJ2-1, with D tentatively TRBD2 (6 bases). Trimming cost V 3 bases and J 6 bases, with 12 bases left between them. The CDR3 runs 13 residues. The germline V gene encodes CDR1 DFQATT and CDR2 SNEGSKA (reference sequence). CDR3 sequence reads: CSASSGTGNEQFF. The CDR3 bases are TGCAGTGCTAGTTCCGGGACTGGCAATGAGCAGTTCTTC.

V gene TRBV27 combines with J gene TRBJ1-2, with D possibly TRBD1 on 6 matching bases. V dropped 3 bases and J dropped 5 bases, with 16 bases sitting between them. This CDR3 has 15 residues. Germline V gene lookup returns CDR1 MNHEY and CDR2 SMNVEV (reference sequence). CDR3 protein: CASSFRTGTLYGYTF. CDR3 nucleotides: TGTGCCAGCAGTTTCCGTACCGGGACACTATATGGCTACACCTTC.

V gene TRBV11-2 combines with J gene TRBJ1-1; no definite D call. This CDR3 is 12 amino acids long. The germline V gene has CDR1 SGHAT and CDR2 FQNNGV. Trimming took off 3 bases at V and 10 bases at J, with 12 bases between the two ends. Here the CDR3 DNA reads TGTGCCAGCAGCTTCAAGGGCGTAGGAGCTTTCTTT. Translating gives CASSFKGVGAFF.

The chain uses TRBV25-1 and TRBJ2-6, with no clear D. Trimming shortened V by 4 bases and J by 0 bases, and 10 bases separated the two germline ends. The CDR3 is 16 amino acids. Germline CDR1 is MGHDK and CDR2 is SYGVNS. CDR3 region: CASSADKFSGANVLTF. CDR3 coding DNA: TGTGCCAGCAGTGCCGACAAATTCTCTGGGGCCAACGTCCTGACTTTC.

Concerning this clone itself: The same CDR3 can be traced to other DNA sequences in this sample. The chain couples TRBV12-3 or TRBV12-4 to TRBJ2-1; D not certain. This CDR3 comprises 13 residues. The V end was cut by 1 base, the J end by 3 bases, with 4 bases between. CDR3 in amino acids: CASSLGVYNEQFF. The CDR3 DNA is TGTGCCAGCAGTTTAGGGGTCTACAATGAGCAGTTCTTC.

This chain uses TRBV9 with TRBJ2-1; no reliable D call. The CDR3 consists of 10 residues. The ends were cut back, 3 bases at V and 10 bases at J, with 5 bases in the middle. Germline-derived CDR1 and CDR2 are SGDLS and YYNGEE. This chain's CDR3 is CASSGTEQFF. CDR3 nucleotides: TGTGCCAGCAGCGGAACCGAGCAGTTCTTC.

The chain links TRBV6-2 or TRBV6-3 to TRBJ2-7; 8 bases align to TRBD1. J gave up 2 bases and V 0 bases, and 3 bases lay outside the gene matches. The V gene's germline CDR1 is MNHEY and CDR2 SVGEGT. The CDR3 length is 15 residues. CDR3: CASSYSQGAAYEQYF. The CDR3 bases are TGTGCCAGCAGTTACTCGCAGGGGGCAGCCTACGAGCAGTACTTC.

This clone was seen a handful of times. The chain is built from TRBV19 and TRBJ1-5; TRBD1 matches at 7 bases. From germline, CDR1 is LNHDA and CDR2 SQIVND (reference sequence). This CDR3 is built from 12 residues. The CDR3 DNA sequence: TGTGCTACAGGGGAGAGCAATCAGCCCCAGCATTTT. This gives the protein CATGESNQPQHF.

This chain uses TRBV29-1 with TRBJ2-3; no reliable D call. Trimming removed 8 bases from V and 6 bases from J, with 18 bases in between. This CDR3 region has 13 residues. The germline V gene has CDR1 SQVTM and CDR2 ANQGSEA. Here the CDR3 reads CSSRWGKRDTQYF. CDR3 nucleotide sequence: TGCAGCAGCCGTTGGGGTAAGAGGGATACGCAGTATTTT.

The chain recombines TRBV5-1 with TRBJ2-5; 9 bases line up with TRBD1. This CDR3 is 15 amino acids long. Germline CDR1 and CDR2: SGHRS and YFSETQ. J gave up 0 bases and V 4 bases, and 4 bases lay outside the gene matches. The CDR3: CASSHRTGDQETQYF. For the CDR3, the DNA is TGCGCCAGCAGCCATCGGACAGGGGACCAAGAGACCCAGTACTTC.

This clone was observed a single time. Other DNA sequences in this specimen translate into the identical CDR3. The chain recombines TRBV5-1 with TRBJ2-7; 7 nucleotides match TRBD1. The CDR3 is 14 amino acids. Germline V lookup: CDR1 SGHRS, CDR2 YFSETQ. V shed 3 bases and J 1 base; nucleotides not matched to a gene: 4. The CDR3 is CASSSRDSSYEQYF. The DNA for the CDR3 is TGCGCCAGCAGCTCCCGGGACAGTTCCTACGAGCAGTACTTC.

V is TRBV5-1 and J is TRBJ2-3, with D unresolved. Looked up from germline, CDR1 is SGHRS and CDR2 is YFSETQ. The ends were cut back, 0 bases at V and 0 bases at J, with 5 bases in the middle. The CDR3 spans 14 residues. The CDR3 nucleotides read TGCGCCAGCAGCTTGGAGAGTAGCACAGATACGCAGTATTTT. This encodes CASSLESSTDTQYF.

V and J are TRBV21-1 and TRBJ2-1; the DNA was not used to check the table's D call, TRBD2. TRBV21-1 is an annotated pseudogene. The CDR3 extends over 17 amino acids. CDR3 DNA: TGTGCCAGCAGCAAAGTTGTGAGGGACTACCGAGGCAATGAGCAGTTCTTC. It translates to CASSKVVRDYRGNEQFF.

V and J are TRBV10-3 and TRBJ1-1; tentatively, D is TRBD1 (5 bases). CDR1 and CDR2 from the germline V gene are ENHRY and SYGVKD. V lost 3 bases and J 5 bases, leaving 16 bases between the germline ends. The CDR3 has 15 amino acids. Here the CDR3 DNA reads TGTGCCATCAGTGACCAGGGAAGAGGGCGAACTGAAGCTTTCTTT. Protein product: CAISDQGRGRTEAFF.

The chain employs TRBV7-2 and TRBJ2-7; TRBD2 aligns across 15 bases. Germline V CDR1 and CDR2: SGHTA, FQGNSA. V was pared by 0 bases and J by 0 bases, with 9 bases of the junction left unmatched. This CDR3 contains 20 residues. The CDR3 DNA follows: TGTGCCAGCAGCTTAGCTCGGGCACCGGGACTAGCGGGGGGCTCCTACGAGCAGTACTTC. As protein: CASSLARAPGLAGGSYEQYF. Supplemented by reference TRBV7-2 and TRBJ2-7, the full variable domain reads GAGVSQSPSNKVTEKGKDVELRCDPISGHTALYWYRQSLGQGLEFLIYFQGNSAPDKSGLPSDRFSAERTGGSVSTLTIQRTQQEDSAVYLCASSLARAPGLAGGSYEQYFGPGTRLTVT.

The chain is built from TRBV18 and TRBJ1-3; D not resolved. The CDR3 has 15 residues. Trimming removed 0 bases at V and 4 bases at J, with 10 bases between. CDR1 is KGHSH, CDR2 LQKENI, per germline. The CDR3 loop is CASSPPSVPGNTIYF. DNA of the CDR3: TGTGCCAGCTCACCACCATCGGTTCCCGGAAACACCATATATTTT.

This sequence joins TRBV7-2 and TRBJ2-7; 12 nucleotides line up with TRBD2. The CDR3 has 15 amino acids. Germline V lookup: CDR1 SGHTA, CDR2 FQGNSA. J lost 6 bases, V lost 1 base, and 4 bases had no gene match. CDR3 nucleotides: TGTGCCAGCAGCTTAGAAGCTAGCGGGAGGGTCGAGCAGTACTTC. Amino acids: CASSLEASGRVEQYF.

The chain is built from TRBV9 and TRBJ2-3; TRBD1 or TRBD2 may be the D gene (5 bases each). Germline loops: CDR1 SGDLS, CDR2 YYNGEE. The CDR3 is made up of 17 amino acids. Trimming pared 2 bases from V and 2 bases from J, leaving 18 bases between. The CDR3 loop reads CASSVALSGRATDTQYF. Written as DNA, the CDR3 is TGTGCCAGCAGCGTCGCCCTATCAGGGAGAGCCACAGATACGCAGTATTTT.

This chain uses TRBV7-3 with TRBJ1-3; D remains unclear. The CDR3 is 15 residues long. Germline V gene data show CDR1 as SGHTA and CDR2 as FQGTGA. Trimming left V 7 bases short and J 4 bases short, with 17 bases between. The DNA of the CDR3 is TGTGCCAGCACCATTACTGGCCCTATGGGAAACACCATATATTTT. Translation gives CASTITGPMGNTIYF.

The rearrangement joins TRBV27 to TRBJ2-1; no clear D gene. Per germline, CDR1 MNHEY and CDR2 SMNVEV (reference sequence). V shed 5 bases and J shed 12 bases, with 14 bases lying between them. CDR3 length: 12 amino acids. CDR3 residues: CASSIPGLRQFF. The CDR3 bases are TGTGCCAGCAGTATCCCCGGGCTTCGGCAGTTCTTC.

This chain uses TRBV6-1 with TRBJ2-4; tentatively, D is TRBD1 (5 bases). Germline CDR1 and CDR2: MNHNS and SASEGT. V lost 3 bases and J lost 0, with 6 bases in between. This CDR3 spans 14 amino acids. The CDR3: CASSEGLAKNIQYF. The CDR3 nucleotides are TGTGCCAGCAGTGAGGGGCTAGCCAAAAACATTCAGTACTTC.

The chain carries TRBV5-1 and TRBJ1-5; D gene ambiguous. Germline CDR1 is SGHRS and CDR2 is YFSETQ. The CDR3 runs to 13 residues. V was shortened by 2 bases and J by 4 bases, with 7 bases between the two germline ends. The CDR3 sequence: CASSLSGNQPQHF. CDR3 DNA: TGCGCCAGCAGCTTATCGGGAAATCAGCCCCAGCATTTT.

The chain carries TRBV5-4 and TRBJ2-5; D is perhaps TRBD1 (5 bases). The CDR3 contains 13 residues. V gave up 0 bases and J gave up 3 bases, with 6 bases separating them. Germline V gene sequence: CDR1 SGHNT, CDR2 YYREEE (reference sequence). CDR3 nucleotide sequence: TGTGCCAGCAGCTTGGGCAGGGAAGAGACCCAGTACTTC. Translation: CASSLGREETQYF.

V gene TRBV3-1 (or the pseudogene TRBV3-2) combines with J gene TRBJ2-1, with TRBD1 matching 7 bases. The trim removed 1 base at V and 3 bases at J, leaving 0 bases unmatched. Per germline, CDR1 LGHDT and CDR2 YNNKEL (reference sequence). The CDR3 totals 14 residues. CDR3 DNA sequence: TGTGCCAGCAGCCAAGGACAGGGCTACAATGAGCAGTTCTTC. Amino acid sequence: CASSQGQGYNEQFF.

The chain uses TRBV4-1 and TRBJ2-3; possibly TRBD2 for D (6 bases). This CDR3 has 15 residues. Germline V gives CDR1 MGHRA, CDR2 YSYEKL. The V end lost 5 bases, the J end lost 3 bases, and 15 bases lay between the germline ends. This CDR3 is CASSSPVGGTDTQYF. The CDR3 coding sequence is TGCGCCAGCAGCAGTCCAGTTGGGGGGACAGATACGCAGTATTTT.